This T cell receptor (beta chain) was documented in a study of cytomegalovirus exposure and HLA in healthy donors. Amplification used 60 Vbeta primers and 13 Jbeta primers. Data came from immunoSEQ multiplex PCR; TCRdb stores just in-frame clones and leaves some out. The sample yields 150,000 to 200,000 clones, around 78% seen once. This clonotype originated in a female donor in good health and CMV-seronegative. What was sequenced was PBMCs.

In DNA form, the CDR3 reads TGTGCCAGCAGCTTTACAGTCTATGGCTACACCTTC. Encoded protein: CASSFTVYGYTF. The chain uses TRBV7-9 and TRBJ1-2; no clear D gene. The CDR3 loop spans 12 amino acids. Germline V gives CDR1 SEHNR, CDR2 FQNEAQ (reference sequence). Trimming pared 3 bases from V and 4 bases from J, leaving 6 bases between. The full variable domain, completed using reference TRBV7-9 and TRBJ1-2, is DTGVSQNPRHKITKRGQNVTFRCDPISEHNRLYWYRQTLGQGPEFLTYFQNEAQLEKSRLLSDRFSAERPKGSFSTLEIQRTEQGDSAMYLCASSFTVYGYTFGSGTRLTVV.